This T cell receptor beta chain was profiled in a study of shared clonotypes between healthy human individuals. Study summary: Three men and two women, aged 18 to 49, were donors.

Profiled with immunoSEQ multiplex PCR; TCRdb holds only in-frame clones, not every one. The sample has about 2.4 million clones; approximately 90% are singletons. Remarks on this clone: Additional DNA sequences in this sample encode the identical CDR3.

CDR3 length equals 16 residues. Trimming removed 0 bases from V and 0 bases from J, with 10 bases in between. Germline-derived CDR1 and CDR2 are MNHEY and SVGAGI. The rearrangement uses TRBV6-5 and TRBJ2-3; D may be TRBD1 (6 bases). The receptor was isolated from a man younger than 30 in good health. Sequencing input: naive CD4+ T cells sorted from blood. Regarding subset: CD45RA+ positively selected. The CDR3 is CASSYSTGSSTDTQYF. CDR3 in DNA: TGTGCCAGCAGTTACTCGACAGGTAGTAGCACAGATACGCAGTATTTT.